The source of this T cell receptor beta chain is a study of cytomegalovirus exposure and HLA in healthy donors. After removal of 8 bases from V and 5 bases from J, the junction contained 10 bases not matched to a gene. The CDR3 loop spans 14 amino acids. The germline V gene encodes CDR1 SQVTM and CDR2 ANQGSEA. As to this clone: Antigen unknown.

Study-level points and caveats: The investigators catalogued 160 or so TCR beta chains as cytomegalovirus-associated.

This PCR relied on a set of 60 Vbeta primers and 13 Jbeta primers. Sequenced by immunoSEQ multiplex PCR; TCRdb stores in-frame clones only, minus some. The sample totals under 150,000 clones; its top ten clones hold less than 2%. The chain links TRBV29-1 to TRBJ2-3, with 10 bases lining up with TRBD1. The specimen sequenced was PBMCs. The source of this sequence is a woman in her forties in good health and CMV-seronegative. The CDR3 is CSFRDRGPEDTQYF. Here the CDR3 DNA reads TGCAGCTTCCGGGACAGGGGCCCCGAAGATACGCAGTATTTT.